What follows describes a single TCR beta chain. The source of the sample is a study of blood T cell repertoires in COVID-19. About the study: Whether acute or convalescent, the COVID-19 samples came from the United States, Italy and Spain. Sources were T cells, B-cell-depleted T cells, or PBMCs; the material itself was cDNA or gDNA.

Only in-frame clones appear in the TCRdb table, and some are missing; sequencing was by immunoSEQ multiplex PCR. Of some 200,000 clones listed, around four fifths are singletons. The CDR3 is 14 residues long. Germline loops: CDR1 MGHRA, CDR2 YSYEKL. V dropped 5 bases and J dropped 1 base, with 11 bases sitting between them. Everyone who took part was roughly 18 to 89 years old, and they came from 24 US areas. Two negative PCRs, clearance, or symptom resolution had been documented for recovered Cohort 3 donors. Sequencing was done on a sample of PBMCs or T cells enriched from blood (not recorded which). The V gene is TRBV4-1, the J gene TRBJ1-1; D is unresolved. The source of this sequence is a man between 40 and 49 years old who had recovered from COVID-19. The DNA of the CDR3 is TGCGCCAGCAGCGGTCTTCTCAGGAACACTGAAGCTTTCTTT. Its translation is CASSGLLRNTEAFF.